This is a list of T cell receptor beta chains from one sample in a study of shared clonotypes between healthy human individuals. Some clones are missing from TCRdb's copy, which holds only in-frame ones; the method was immunoSEQ multiplex PCR. This table holds hundreds of thousands of clones, roughly 73% found once. Sequencing used memory CD4+ T cells sorted from blood. These receptors were obtained from a woman in her twenties or thirties in good health. Each CDR3 is given with its conserved first and last residue. The order of the fields is clone size, J gene, V gene, D gene, CDR3 protein, CDR3 DNA. A D gene is named only where the DNA matches it firmly. For some rows the clone size is stated as once, few or many, or as a class when expanded; others skip it.

abundance: NA
j_gene: TRBJ2-3
v_gene: TRBV7-3
d_gene: NA
CDR3aa: CASSLMGGGTVDTQYF
CDR3nt: TGTGCCAGCAGCTTAATGGGTGGCGGGACGGTAGATACGCAGTATTTT

abundance: NA
j_gene: TRBJ1-4
v_gene: TRBV4-1
d_gene: NA
CDR3aa: CASSQDLFRGTNEKLFF
CDR3nt: TGCGCCAGCAGCCAAGATCTTTTTAGGGGTACTAATGAAAAACTGTTTTTT

abundance: NA
j_gene: TRBJ2-7
v_gene: TRBV5-4
d_gene: NA
CDR3aa: CASSKAGGAYEQYF
CDR3nt: TGTGCCAGCAGCAAAGCGGGCGGGGCCTACGAGCAGTACTTC

abundance: NA
j_gene: TRBJ2-7
v_gene: TRBV5-4
d_gene: NA
CDR3aa: CASSSRTALYEQYF
CDR3nt: TGTGCCAGCAGCTCAAGGACCGCCCTCTACGAGCAGTACTTC

abundance: NA
j_gene: TRBJ2-7
v_gene: TRBV30
d_gene: TRBD2
CDR3aa: CASLGTSGRAQGYEQYF
CDR3nt: TGTGCCTCCCTCGGGACTAGCGGGAGGGCCCAGGGATACGAGCAGTACTTC

abundance: NA
j_gene: TRBJ2-3
v_gene: TRBV4-1
d_gene: NA
CDR3aa: CASRGVGSRPDTQYF
CDR3nt: TGCGCCAGCAGAGGCGTGGGATCGAGGCCAGATACGCAGTATTTT

abundance: many
j_gene: TRBJ2-7
v_gene: TRBV20-1
d_gene: NA
CDR3aa: CSASPYEQYF
CDR3nt: TGCAGTGCTAGTCCCTACGAGCAGTACTTC

abundance: NA
j_gene: TRBJ2-7
v_gene: TRBV28
d_gene: NA
CDR3aa: CASSFPIRTSRYEQYF
CDR3nt: TGTGCCAGCAGTTTCCCTATCCGGACTTCCCGCTACGAGCAGTACTTC

abundance: many
j_gene: TRBJ2-7
v_gene: TRBV7-9
d_gene: TRBD2
CDR3aa: CASSKAGAYEQYF
CDR3nt: TGTGCCAGCAGCAAAGCGGGAGCCTACGAGCAGTACTTC

abundance: NA
j_gene: TRBJ1-2
v_gene: TRBV28
d_gene: NA
CDR3aa: CASYSRRNNYGYTF
CDR3nt: TGTGCCAGCTATAGTCGAAGAAATAACTATGGCTACACCTTC

abundance: NA
j_gene: TRBJ2-3
v_gene: TRBV5-5
d_gene: NA
CDR3aa: CASSFFPSSADTQYF
CDR3nt: TGTGCCAGCAGCTTCTTCCCGTCTAGCGCAGATACGCAGTATTTT

abundance: NA
j_gene: TRBJ2-7
v_gene: TRBV5-1
d_gene: TRBD1
CDR3aa: CASSTGTGGLEQYF
CDR3nt: TGCGCCAGCAGTACCGGGACAGGGGGCCTCGAGCAGTACTTC

abundance: few
j_gene: TRBJ1-5
v_gene: TRBV6-1
d_gene: NA
CDR3aa: CASSEMPGDQPQHF
CDR3nt: TGTGCCAGCAGTGAAATGCCAGGGGATCAGCCCCAGCATTTT

abundance: once
j_gene: TRBJ2-7
v_gene: TRBV11-2
d_gene: NA
CDR3aa: CASSLEIVGVEQYF
CDR3nt: TGTGCCAGCAGCTTAGAGATTGTTGGGGTGGAGCAGTACTTC

abundance: NA
j_gene: TRBJ1-1
v_gene: TRBV5-4
d_gene: NA
CDR3aa: CASSIQGRRTEAFF
CDR3nt: TGTGCCAGCAGCATACAGGGTAGAAGGACTGAAGCTTTCTTT

abundance: NA
j_gene: TRBJ2-7
v_gene: TRBV11-2
d_gene: TRBD1
CDR3aa: CASSGYTGVWYEQYF
CDR3nt: TGTGCCAGCAGCGGATACACAGGGGTATGGTACGAGCAGTACTTC

abundance: NA
j_gene: TRBJ1-2
v_gene: TRBV27
d_gene: NA
CDR3aa: CASSAHQDGPNYGYTF
CDR3nt: TGTGCCAGCAGTGCCCATCAGGACGGACCTAACTATGGCTACACCTTC

abundance: NA
j_gene: TRBJ1-4
v_gene: TRBV6-1
d_gene: NA
CDR3aa: CASSEAPTANEKLFF
CDR3nt: TGTGCCAGCAGTGAAGCCCCGACAGCTAATGAAAAACTGTTTTTT

abundance: NA
j_gene: TRBJ2-5
v_gene: TRBV5-1
d_gene: TRBD2
CDR3aa: CASSHLPTSGKETQYF
CDR3nt: TGCGCCAGCAGCCACCTCCCCACTAGCGGGAAAGAGACCCAGTACTTC

abundance: NA
j_gene: TRBJ2-7
v_gene: TRBV29-1
d_gene: NA
CDR3aa: CSVGQSYEQYF
CDR3nt: TGCAGCGTTGGACAGTCCTACGAGCAGTACTTC

abundance: NA
j_gene: TRBJ1-5
v_gene: TRBV6-1
d_gene: NA
CDR3aa: CASSDDGDQPQHF
CDR3nt: TGTGCCAGCAGTGATGACGGCGATCAGCCCCAGCATTTT

abundance: NA
j_gene: TRBJ2-3
v_gene: TRBV7-8
d_gene: NA
CDR3aa: CASSRTDGSTDTQYF
CDR3nt: TGTGCCAGCAGCCGAACGGACGGGAGCACAGATACGCAGTATTTT

abundance: once
j_gene: TRBJ1-2
v_gene: TRBV19
d_gene: NA
CDR3aa: CASSRPGTGTVDGYTF
CDR3nt: TGTGCCAGTAGTAGACCCGGGACCGGCACAGTGGATGGCTACACCTTC

abundance: NA
j_gene: TRBJ2-1
v_gene: TRBV11-3
d_gene: TRBD2
CDR3aa: CASSLAGAYNEQFF
CDR3nt: TGTGCCAGCAGCCTAGCGGGCGCCTACAATGAGCAGTTCTTC

abundance: NA
j_gene: TRBJ2-7
v_gene: TRBV5-6
d_gene: TRBD2
CDR3aa: CASSLVAGGWNEQYF
CDR3nt: TGTGCCAGCAGCTTGGTAGCGGGAGGGTGGAACGAGCAGTACTTC

abundance: NA
j_gene: TRBJ2-7
v_gene: TRBV30
d_gene: TRBD2
CDR3aa: CAWRGRGFYEQYF
CDR3nt: TGTGCCTGGAGGGGGAGGGGTTTTTACGAGCAGTACTTC

abundance: few
j_gene: TRBJ2-7
v_gene: TRBV6-5
d_gene: TRBD2
CDR3aa: CASSRLAGGSEQYF
CDR3nt: TGTGCCAGCAGTCGACTAGCGGGAGGATCCGAGCAGTACTTC

abundance: few
j_gene: TRBJ1-1
v_gene: TRBV14
d_gene: NA
CDR3aa: CASSQNTDTEAFF
CDR3nt: TGTGCCAGCAGCCAAAATACTGACACTGAAGCTTTCTTT

abundance: NA
j_gene: TRBJ1-1
v_gene: TRBV29-1
d_gene: NA
CDR3aa: CSGTDTLNTEAFF
CDR3nt: TGCAGCGGGACAGACACGTTGAACACTGAAGCTTTCTTT

abundance: NA
j_gene: TRBJ2-3
v_gene: TRBV5-1
d_gene: TRBD2
CDR3aa: CASAVTSGTDTQYF
CDR3nt: TGCGCCAGCGCGGTCACTAGCGGGACGGATACGCAGTATTTT

abundance: NA
j_gene: TRBJ1-2
v_gene: TRBV13
d_gene: NA
CDR3aa: CASSLGPPPVGYGYTF
CDR3nt: TGTGCCAGCAGCTTAGGCCCCCCCCCGGTGGGCTATGGCTACACCTTC

abundance: NA
j_gene: TRBJ2-7
v_gene: TRBV19
d_gene: NA
CDR3aa: CASSDLVAEQYF
CDR3nt: TGTGCCAGTAGTGACCTAGTAGCCGAGCAGTACTTC

abundance: once
j_gene: TRBJ1-2
v_gene: TRBV28
d_gene: TRBD1
CDR3aa: CASSVDRDNYGYTF
CDR3nt: TGTGCCAGCAGTGTGGACAGGGATAACTATGGCTACACCTTC

abundance: NA
j_gene: TRBJ1-1
v_gene: TRBV5-6
d_gene: NA
CDR3aa: CASSFLSNTEAFF
CDR3nt: TGTGCCAGCAGCTTTTTATCTAACACTGAAGCTTTCTTT

abundance: NA
j_gene: TRBJ1-3
v_gene: TRBV15
d_gene: NA
CDR3aa: CATSRDSMPGNTIYF
CDR3nt: TGTGCCACCAGCAGAGATTCCATGCCTGGAAACACCATATATTTT

abundance: once
j_gene: TRBJ2-7
v_gene: TRBV6-5
d_gene: TRBD1
CDR3aa: CASSYLTGAWYEQYF
CDR3nt: TGTGCCAGCAGTTACCTGACAGGGGCTTGGTACGAGCAGTACTTC

abundance: NA
j_gene: TRBJ2-7
v_gene: TRBV19
d_gene: TRBD2
CDR3aa: CASSSIAGSYEQYF
CDR3nt: TGTGCCAGTAGTTCTATAGCGGGGTCCTACGAGCAGTACTTC

abundance: NA
j_gene: TRBJ2-7
v_gene: TRBV2
d_gene: TRBD2
CDR3aa: CASSDAGAGSYEQYF
CDR3nt: TGTGCCAGCAGTGATGCGGGAGCTGGATCCTACGAGCAGTACTTC

abundance: NA
j_gene: TRBJ2-2
v_gene: TRBV18
d_gene: NA
CDR3aa: CASHRSGELFF
CDR3nt: TGTGCCAGCCACCGGAGCGGGGAGCTGTTTTTT

abundance: NA
j_gene: TRBJ2-1
v_gene: TRBV28
d_gene: TRBD2
CDR3aa: CASSLWTSDLYNEQFF
CDR3nt: TGTGCCAGCAGTTTATGGACTAGCGATTTATACAATGAGCAGTTCTTC

abundance: NA
j_gene: TRBJ1-3
v_gene: TRBV18
d_gene: NA
CDR3aa: CASSPGADTIYF
CDR3nt: TGTGCCAGCTCACCAGGCGCCGACACCATATATTTT

abundance: NA
j_gene: TRBJ1-3
v_gene: TRBV6-1
d_gene: NA
CDR3aa: CASSERATAGNTIYF
CDR3nt: TGTGCCAGCAGTGAACGGGCTACGGCTGGAAACACCATATATTTT

abundance: few
j_gene: TRBJ1-2
v_gene: TRBV7-9
d_gene: TRBD1
CDR3aa: CASSLEGAANYGYTF
CDR3nt: TGTGCCAGCAGCCTTGAGGGGGCTGCGAACTATGGCTACACCTTC